This T cell receptor (beta chain) comes out of a study of identical twins. General study results and limits: Invariant MAIT and iNKT cells are populations that could partly confound zero-insertion analyses. With monozygotic twins, out-of-frame TCR alpha sharing exceeded what models estimated.

This clonotype was picked up a small number of times. Its antigen is not known. The CDR3 length is 20 residues. Trimming cost V 6 bases and J 7 bases; bases outside gene matches: 30. Germline V lookup: CDR1 MNHEY, CDR2 SVGEGT. It was template switching that added a universal primer site, and there were unique molecular identifiers on the cDNA. TCRdb processed the 5' RACE reads anew with MiXCR; each CDR3 protein has one entry. The table has roughly 230,000 distinct CDR3 sequences, approximately 8.6% seen once; the top ten hold roughly 3%. These same data were also listed under a study on yellow fever vaccine responses in identical twins.

What was sequenced was CD8+ T cells sorted from blood. The TCR comes from a woman in her late teens or twenties in good health. The chain combines TRBV6-2 or TRBV6-3 with TRBJ2-7, with 7 bases identical to TRBD1. The DNA for the CDR3 is TGTGCCAGCAGCCCACCAGGACAACCTCGGTTAGGGGGCCCGATGGGGGAGCAGTACTTC. It codes for CASSPPGQPRLGGPMGEQYF.